This T cell receptor beta chain was captured in a study of T cell responses to AZD1222 COVID-19 vaccine. This CDR3 comprises 15 residues. CDR1 MDHEN and CDR2 SYDVKM come from the germline V gene. V was pared by 3 bases and J by 0 bases, with 12 bases between. Of note for this clone: Its antigen is currently unknown.

Study results and caveats: Scientists sampled the repertoires only once the peak T cell response had passed.

Repertoires were generated with immunoSEQ multiplex PCR, while TCRdb's copy carries only in-frame clones and drops some. There are over 100,000 clones in the sample; 90% to 95% occur only once, and approximately 1.6% lies in the top ten. The sequence derives from an adult in good health. The source was peripheral blood, collected on day 0 of AZD1222 vaccination. The chain carries TRBV28 and TRBJ2-7, with D possibly matching TRBD2 (7 bases). The CDR3 DNA is TGTGCCAGCAGTTTGGGGGGGCTGATCTCCTACGAGCAGTACTTC. Its protein product is CASSLGGLISYEQYF.